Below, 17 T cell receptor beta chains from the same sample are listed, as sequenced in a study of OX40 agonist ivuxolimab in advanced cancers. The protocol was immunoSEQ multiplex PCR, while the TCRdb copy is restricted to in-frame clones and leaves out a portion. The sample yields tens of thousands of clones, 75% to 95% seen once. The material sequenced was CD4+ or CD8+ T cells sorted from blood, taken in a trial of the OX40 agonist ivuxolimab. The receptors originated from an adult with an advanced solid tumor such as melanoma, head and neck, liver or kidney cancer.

The CDR3 DNA follows: TGTGCCAGCAGTCTTAGCCTCTCCCCCAGCCACGAGCAGTACTTC. This translates into CASSLSLSPSHEQYF. The chain couples TRBV27 to TRBJ2-7; no definite D call. Trimming took 5 bases from V and 5 from J, leaving 19 bases between them. In germline, CDR1 is MNHEY, CDR2 SMNVEV (reference sequence). The CDR3 runs 15 residues.

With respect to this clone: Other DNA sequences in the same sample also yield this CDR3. As DNA, the CDR3 is TGTGCCAGCAGCCAGAACGTTGGGGGTACAGATACGCAGTATTTT. Its translation is CASSQNVGGTDTQYF. The chain recombines TRBV4-2 with TRBJ2-3; D assignment may be TRBD1 or TRBD2 (5 bases each). V dropped 3 bases and J dropped 3 bases, with 13 bases sitting between them. Germline-derived CDR1 and CDR2 are LGHNA and YNFKEQ. The CDR3 spans 15 residues.

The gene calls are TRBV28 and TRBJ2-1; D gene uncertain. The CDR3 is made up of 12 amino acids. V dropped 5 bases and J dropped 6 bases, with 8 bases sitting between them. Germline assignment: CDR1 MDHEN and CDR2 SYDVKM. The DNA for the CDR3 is TGTGCCAGCAGTCCCACAGTCAATGAGCAGTTCTTC. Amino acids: CASSPTVNEQFF. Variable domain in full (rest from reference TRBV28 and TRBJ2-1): DVKVTQSSRYLVKRTGEKVFLECVQDMDHENMFWYRQDPGLGLRLIYFSYDVKMKEKGDIPEGYSVSREKKERFSLILESASTNQTSMYLCASSPTVNEQFFGPGTRLTVL.

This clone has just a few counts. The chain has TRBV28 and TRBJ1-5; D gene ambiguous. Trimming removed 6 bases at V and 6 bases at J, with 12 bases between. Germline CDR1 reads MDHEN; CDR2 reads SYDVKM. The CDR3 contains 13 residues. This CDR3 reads CASRGAPGQPQHF. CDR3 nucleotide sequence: TGTGCCAGCAGAGGTGCCCCGGGTCAGCCCCAGCATTTT.

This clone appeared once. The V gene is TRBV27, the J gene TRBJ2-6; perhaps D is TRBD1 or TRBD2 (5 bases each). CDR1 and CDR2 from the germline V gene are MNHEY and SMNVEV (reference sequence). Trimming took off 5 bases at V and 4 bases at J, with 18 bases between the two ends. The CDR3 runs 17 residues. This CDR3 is CASSPTGAERGANVLTF. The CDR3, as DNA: TGTGCCAGCAGTCCAACCGGGGCCGAACGCGGGGCCAACGTCCTGACTTTC.

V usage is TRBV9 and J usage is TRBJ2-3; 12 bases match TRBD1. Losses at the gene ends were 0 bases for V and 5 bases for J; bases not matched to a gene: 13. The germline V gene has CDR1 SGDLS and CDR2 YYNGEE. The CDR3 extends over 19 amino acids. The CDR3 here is CASSVVGGGQGAYQDTQYF. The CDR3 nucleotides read TGTGCCAGCAGCGTAGTCGGTGGGGGACAGGGGGCGTATCAAGATACGCAGTATTTT.

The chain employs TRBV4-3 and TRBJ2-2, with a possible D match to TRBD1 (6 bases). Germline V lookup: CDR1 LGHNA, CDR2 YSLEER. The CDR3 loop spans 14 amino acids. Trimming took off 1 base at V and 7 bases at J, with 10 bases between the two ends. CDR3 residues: CASSQARGGGELFF. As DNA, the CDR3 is TGCGCCAGCAGCCAAGCCAGGGGCGGCGGGGAGCTGTTTTTT.

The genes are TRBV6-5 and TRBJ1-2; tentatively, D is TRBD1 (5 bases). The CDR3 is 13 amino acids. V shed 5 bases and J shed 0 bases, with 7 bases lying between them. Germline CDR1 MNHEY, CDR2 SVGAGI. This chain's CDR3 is CASSDSANYGYTF. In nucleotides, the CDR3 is TGTGCCAGCAGTGACAGTGCTAACTATGGCTACACCTTC.

CDR3 protein: CASSFGVSYEQYV. The DNA of the CDR3 is TGTGCCAGCAGTTTCGGAGTCTCCTACGAGCAGTACGTC. This sequence joins TRBV28 and TRBJ2-7; D call uncertain. The V end lost 3 bases, the J end lost 0 bases, and 6 bases lay between the germline ends. CDR3 length: 13 residues. Per the germline V gene, CDR1 is MDHEN and CDR2 is SYDVKM.

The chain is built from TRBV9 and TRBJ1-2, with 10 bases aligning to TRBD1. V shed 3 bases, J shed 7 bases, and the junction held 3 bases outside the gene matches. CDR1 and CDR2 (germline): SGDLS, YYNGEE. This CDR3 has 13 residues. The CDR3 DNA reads TGTGCCAGCAGCGCGACAGGGGGCAGTGGCTACACCTTC. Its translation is CASSATGGSGYTF.

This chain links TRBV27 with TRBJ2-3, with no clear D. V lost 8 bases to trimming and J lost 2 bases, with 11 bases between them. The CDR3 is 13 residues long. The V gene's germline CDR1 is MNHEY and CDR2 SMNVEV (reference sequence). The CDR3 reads CASGFPYTDTQYF. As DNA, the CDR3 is TGTGCCAGCGGATTCCCTTACACAGATACGCAGTATTTT.

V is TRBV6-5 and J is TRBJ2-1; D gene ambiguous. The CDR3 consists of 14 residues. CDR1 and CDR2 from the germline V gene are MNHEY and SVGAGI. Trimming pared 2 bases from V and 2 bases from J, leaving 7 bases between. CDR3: CASSYEGPYNEQFF. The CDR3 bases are TGTGCCAGCAGTTACGAAGGGCCCTACAATGAGCAGTTCTTC.

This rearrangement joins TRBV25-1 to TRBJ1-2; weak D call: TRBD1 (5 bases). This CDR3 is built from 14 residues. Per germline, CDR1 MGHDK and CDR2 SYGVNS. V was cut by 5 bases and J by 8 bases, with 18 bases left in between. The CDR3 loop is CASSWGRLGEGYTF. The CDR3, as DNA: TGTGCCAGCAGTTGGGGCCGGCTCGGGGAAGGCTACACCTTC.

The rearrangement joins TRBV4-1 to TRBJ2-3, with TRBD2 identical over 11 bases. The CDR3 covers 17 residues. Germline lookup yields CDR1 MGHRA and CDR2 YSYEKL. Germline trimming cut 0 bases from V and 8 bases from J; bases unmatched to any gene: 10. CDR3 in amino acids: CASSQEGGSGGAGTQYF. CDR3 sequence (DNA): TGCGCCAGCAGCCAAGAGGGCGGTAGCGGGGGGGCGGGTACGCAGTATTTT.

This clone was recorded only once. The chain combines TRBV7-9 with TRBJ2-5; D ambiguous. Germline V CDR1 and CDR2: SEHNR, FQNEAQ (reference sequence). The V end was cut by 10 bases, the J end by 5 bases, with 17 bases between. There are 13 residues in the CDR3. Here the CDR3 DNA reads TGTGCCATCGACGTCCAGGCTGTGGAGACCCAGTACTTC. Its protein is CAIDVQAVETQYF. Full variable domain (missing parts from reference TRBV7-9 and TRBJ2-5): DTGVSQNPRHKITKRGQNVTFRCDPISEHNRLYWYRQTLGQGPEFLTYFQNEAQLEKSRLLSDRFSAERPKGSFSTLEIQRTEQGDSAMYLCAIDVQAVETQYFGPGTRLLVL.

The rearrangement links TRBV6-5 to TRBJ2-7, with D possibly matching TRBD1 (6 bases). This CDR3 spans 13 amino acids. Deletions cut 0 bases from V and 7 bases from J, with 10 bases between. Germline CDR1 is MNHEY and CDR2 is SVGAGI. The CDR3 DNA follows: TGTGCCAGCAGTTACTCTGGGGGCGGGGAGCAGTACGTC. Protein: CASSYSGGGEQYV.

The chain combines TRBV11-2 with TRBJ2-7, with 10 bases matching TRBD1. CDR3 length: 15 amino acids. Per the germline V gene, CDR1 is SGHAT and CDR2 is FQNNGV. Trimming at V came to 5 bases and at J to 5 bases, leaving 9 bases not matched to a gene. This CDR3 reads CASSMWTGGIHEQYV. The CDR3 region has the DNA TGTGCCAGCAGCATGTGGACAGGGGGTATCCACGAGCAGTACGTC.